These T cell receptor beta chains were read from a single sample in a study of CD8 T cells in ankylosing spondylitis. MiXCR, applied by TCRdb to the 5' RACE reads, yields one record per CDR3 protein. The sample has some 400,000 distinct CDR3 sequences; approximately 20% are singletons. Sequencing input: blood, either unsorted or a sorted T cell fraction (not recorded which). Source of these receptors: a male donor with ankylosing spondylitis. The CDR3 runs from the conserved cysteine through the conserved F or W.

CASRRFSGTQETQYF	TRBV6-2/TRBV6-3	TRBJ2-5
CASRGRGLNSPLHF	TRBV27	TRBJ1-6
CSAAPGRNQPQHF	TRBV20-1	TRBJ1-5
CASQLSGARTGELFF	TRBV5-1	TRBJ2-2
CSVRDSPAGNEQFF	TRBV29-1	TRBJ2-1
CASSAFSGRALETQYF	TRBV5-1	TRBJ2-5
CAIRASARANTGELFF	TRBV10-3	TRBJ2-2
CAISEAGTGDSSFF	TRBV10-3	TRBJ1-1
CASSRTSGSLRDYNEQFF	TRBV11-1	TRBJ2-1
CASSFIDSGYAQYF	TRBV5-1	TRBJ2-7
CSAQTGAGELFF	TRBV20-1	TRBJ2-2
CASNTRLANYEQYF	TRBV6-2/TRBV6-3	TRBJ2-7
CASSVGEGFLGYTF	TRBV9	TRBJ1-2
CASSELGRVGQPQHF	TRBV6-1	TRBJ1-5
CASRYRTDPTNEKLFF	TRBV5-5	TRBJ1-4
CASSIRLSVGGEQFF	TRBV19	TRBJ2-1
CSVLGLAGDGTDTQYF	TRBV29-1	TRBJ2-3
CASSLPTGGSRGYTF	TRBV28	TRBJ1-2
CASSENSGLIIQYF	TRBV18	TRBJ2-4
CSAIPGLRGETQYF	TRBV20-1	TRBJ2-5
CSARDSGRASYNEQFF	TRBV20-1	TRBJ2-1
CASQDTNQPQHF	TRBV6-2/TRBV6-3	TRBJ1-5
CASRQRGTDGNTIYF	TRBV6-1	TRBJ1-3
CASSLQGYNEKLFF	TRBV12-3/TRBV12-4	TRBJ1-4
CASYLSRGQGYTF	TRBV28	TRBJ1-2
CASSRDVSYGYTF	TRBV7-8	TRBJ1-2